The present entry profiles one TCR beta chain with its context. Germline V gene data show CDR1 as WSHSY and CDR2 as SAAADI. This CDR3 has 13 amino acids. This specimen belongs to a study of glioma-infiltrating T cells after dendritic cell vaccination. Sequencing was performed with immunoSEQ multiplex PCR; in TCRdb, only in-frame clones are kept and a portion is missing. This sample yields 95,000 to 110,000 clones, of which 81% are seen a single time; about 12% belongs to the top ten. This sequence joins TRBV10-2 and TRBJ2-5; D perhaps matches TRBD1 (5 bases). Near its end, the DNA agrees better with TRBJ2-7, so the J call may be wrong. The sequence was obtained from a human donor with glioblastoma. This sample comprised blood, obtained before dendritic cell vaccination. In DNA, the CDR3 is TGCGCCAGCAGGGGTGACAGAATCTACGAGCAGTACTTC. This gives the protein CASRGDRIYEQYF.